This TCR beta chain stems from a study of T cell repertoires in cytomegalovirus infection. Study background: CMV epitopes used comprised recently identified HLA-C-restricted ones and well-studied HLA-B-restricted ones. Matching HLA type and CMV infection were both indicated by public TCR beta signatures.

Regarding the study as a whole: HLA-C-restricted CMV-specific TCR beta clonotypes were dominant in the ex vivo response. Based on cumulative public TCR beta family frequency, carriers of CMV plus the relevant HLA were identified.

The CDR3 sequence is 18 residues long. V lost 1 base and J lost 0; bases outside the gene matches: 13. Germline V gene data show CDR1 as SGHNT and CDR2 as YYREEE (reference sequence). With regard to this clonotype: The antigen remains undetermined.

From the reads, TCRdb called clonotypes with MiXCR, one entry per CDR3 protein. Counted here are approximately 1,000,000 distinct CDR3 sequences, less than 35% occurring once; the ten biggest clones make up about an eighth. Specimen: cultured CD8+ T cells from PBMCs, collected from culture after CMV antigen stimulation. This clonotype was sampled from a human donor in good health (CMV status not recorded). Some clones in this sample may be carry-over from other donors' samples. The V and J genes are TRBV5-4 and TRBJ2-7; 7 nucleotides match TRBD1. Here the CDR3 reads CASSLTRMDRTISYEQYF. The DNA for the CDR3 is TGTGCCAGCAGCTTGACTAGAATGGACAGGACGATCTCCTACGAGCAGTACTTC.